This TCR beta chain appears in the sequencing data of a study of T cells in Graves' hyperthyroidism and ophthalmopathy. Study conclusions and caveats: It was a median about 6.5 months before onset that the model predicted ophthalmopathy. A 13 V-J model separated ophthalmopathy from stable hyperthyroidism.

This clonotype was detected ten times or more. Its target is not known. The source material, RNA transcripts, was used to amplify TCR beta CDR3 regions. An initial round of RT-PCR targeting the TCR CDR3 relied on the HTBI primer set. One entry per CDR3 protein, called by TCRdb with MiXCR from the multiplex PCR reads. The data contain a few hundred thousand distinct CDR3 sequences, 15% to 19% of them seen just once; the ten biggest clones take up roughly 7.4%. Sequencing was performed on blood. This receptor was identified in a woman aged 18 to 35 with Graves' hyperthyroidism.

The CDR3 region is CASSSHGAGDTQYF. The CDR3 DNA reads TGTGCCAGCAGTTCCCATGGGGCAGGAGATACGCAGTATTTT. The chain joins TRBV27 to TRBJ2-3; TRBD1 is a possible D gene (5 bases). V was clipped by 4 bases and J by 5 bases, with 13 bases between them. There are 14 residues in the CDR3. Germline V gene lookup returns CDR1 MNHEY and CDR2 SMNVEV (reference sequence).